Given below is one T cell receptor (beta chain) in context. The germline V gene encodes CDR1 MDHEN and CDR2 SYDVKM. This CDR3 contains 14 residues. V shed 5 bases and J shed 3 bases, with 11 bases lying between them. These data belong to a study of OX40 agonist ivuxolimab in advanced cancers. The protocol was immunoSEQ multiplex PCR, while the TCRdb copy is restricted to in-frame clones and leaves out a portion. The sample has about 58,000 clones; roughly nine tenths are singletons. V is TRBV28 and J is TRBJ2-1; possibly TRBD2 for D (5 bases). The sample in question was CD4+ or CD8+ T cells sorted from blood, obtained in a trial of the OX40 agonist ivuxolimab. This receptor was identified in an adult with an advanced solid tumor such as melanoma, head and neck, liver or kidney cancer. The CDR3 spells CASSVASFYNEQFF. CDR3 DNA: TGTGCCAGCAGTGTAGCGTCTTTCTACAATGAGCAGTTCTTC.